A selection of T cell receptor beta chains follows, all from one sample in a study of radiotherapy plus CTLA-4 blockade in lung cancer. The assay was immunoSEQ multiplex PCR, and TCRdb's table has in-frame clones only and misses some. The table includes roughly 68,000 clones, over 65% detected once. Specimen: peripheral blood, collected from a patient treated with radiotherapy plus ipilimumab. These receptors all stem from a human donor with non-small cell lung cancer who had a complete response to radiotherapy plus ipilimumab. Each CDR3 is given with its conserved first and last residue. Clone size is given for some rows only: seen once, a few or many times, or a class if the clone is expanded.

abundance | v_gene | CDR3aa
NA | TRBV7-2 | CASSITGTGANEQFF
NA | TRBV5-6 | CASSLFRTESSGANVLTF
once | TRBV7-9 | CASSTWAGETQYF
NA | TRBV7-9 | CASSSGGNMNTEAFF
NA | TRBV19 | CASSIGTYEQFF
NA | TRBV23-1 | CASSQNYPQRSVNEKLFF
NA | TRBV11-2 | CASSQQGSYGYTF
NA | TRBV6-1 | CASSDPPGTGELFF
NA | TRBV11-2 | CASSSSKRGSVGDTQYF
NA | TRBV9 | CASSVHPRGNSPLHF
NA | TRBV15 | CATSRDQTSGSYTDTQYF
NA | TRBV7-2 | CASSLGFGSSYEQYF
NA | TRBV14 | CASSQQGPYGYTF
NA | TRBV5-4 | CASSRYQDRDLDTEAFF
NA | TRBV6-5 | CASSYLRREDGEQFF
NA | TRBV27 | CASSPGLRNQPQHF
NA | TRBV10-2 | CASGLAGRETQYF
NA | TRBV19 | CASSALTQSQQSTF
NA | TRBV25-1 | CASSNTGQINYGYTF
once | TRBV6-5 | CASSRLGTVGEKLFF
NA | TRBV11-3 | CASRIRENTRDGYTF
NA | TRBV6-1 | CASSGKTYVSLPGNQPQHF
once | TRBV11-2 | CASSFFEDREVDYEQYF
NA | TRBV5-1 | CASSLSFGGTDTQYF
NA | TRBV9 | CASSPPPLTGGGNTIYF
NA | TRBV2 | CASRDRLAGGYNEQFF
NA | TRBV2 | CASSEIQGNYEQYF
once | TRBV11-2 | CASSLSAGKEGEKLFF
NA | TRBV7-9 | CASSVARTLFYEQYF
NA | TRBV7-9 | CAILRDRNYNEQFF
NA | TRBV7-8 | CASSLSAGGMGDEQFF
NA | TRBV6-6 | CASSSDRVTNYGYTF
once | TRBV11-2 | CASNKPGATGELFF
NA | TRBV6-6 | CASGPGQGQDEAFF
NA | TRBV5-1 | CASSLSAGILQETQYF
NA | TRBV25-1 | CASSEDPGVSGTEAFF
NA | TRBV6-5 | CASSYGGQGGYGYTF
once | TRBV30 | CAWIPGAGIYKATNEKLFF
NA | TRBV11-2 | CASSRRSGGGDTQYF
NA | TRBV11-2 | CASSLDETLYGYTF
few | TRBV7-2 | CASSSSPSYYNEQFF
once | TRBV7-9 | CASSSPRTSGKGVTDTQYF
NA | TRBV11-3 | CASSLDSSQPQHF
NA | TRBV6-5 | CASSYPGASTGELFF
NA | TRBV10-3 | CAISMTGGRYTEAFF
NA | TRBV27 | CASSSNDRGEQFF
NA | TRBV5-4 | CASSLASGTGGYTGELFF
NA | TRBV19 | CASTPPPGVGRNEQFF